These T cell receptor beta chains were read from a single sample in a study of shared clonotypes between healthy human individuals. Libraries were prepared by immunoSEQ multiplex PCR; TCRdb keeps only in-frame clonotypes and omits some of them. The sample has more than 2 million clones, roughly 96% seen once. The sample consisted of naive CD4+ T cells sorted from blood. Receptors were obtained from a man between 18 and 29 years old in good health. Each CDR3 is given with its conserved first and last residue. The D gene is left open where the match is weak. Rows give clone size only sometimes, using once, few, many, or a class for an expanded clone.

cdr3_aa: CASRLDRASYEQYF
cdr3_nt: TGTGCCTCACGTCTGGACAGGGCCTCCTACGAGCAGTACTTC
j_call: TRBJ2-7
v_call: TRBV10-3
d_call: TRBD1
clone_size: NA

cdr3_aa: CSAPGAGGYTF
cdr3_nt: TGCAGTGCTCCGGGGGCAGGTGGCTACACCTTC
j_call: TRBJ1-2
v_call: TRBV20-1
d_call: NA
clone_size: NA

cdr3_aa: CASSEVWRGYYEQYF
cdr3_nt: TGTGCCAGCAGTGAGGTTTGGAGGGGCTACTACGAGCAGTACTTC
j_call: TRBJ2-7
v_call: TRBV6-1
d_call: NA
clone_size: NA

cdr3_aa: CASSLGPGGGQPQHF
cdr3_nt: TGTGCCAGCAGCTTAGGGCCAGGGGGAGGTCAGCCCCAGCATTTT
j_call: TRBJ1-5
v_call: TRBV7-2
d_call: TRBD1
clone_size: NA

cdr3_aa: CASSKGPPPGNTIYF
cdr3_nt: TGCGCCAGCAGCAAGGGACCCCCCCCTGGAAACACCATATATTTT
j_call: TRBJ1-3
v_call: TRBV5-1
d_call: NA
clone_size: NA

cdr3_aa: CASSLEGNINQPQHF
cdr3_nt: TGTGCCAGCAGCTTGGAGGGGAATATCAATCAGCCCCAGCATTTT
j_call: TRBJ1-5
v_call: TRBV11-2
d_call: NA
clone_size: once

cdr3_aa: CASRKTGGDTGELFF
cdr3_nt: TGTGCCAGCAGAAAGACAGGGGGAGATACCGGGGAGCTGTTTTTT
j_call: TRBJ2-2
v_call: TRBV7-9
d_call: TRBD1
clone_size: NA

cdr3_aa: CASSFGLLYGYTF
cdr3_nt: TGTGCCAGCAGTTTCGGTCTACTCTATGGCTACACCTTC
j_call: TRBJ1-2
v_call: TRBV28
d_call: NA
clone_size: NA

cdr3_aa: CASSLVSGETQYF
cdr3_nt: TGTGCCAGCAGCTTAGTTAGTGGAGAGACCCAGTACTTC
j_call: TRBJ2-5
v_call: TRBV7-2
d_call: NA
clone_size: NA

cdr3_aa: CASSYSSGRVQDTQYF
cdr3_nt: TGTGCCAGCAGTTACTCGAGCGGGAGGGTTCAGGATACGCAGTATTTT
j_call: TRBJ2-3
v_call: TRBV6-6
d_call: TRBD2
clone_size: NA

cdr3_aa: CASSQGGSQHF
cdr3_nt: TGTGCCAGCAGTCAGGGGGGGAGCCAGCATTTT
j_call: TRBJ1-5
v_call: TRBV6-1
d_call: TRBD1
clone_size: NA

cdr3_aa: CASSRSGTSGQSDTQYF
cdr3_nt: TGCGCCAGCAGCCGGAGTGGGACTAGCGGACAATCAGATACGCAGTATTTT
j_call: TRBJ2-3
v_call: TRBV5-1
d_call: TRBD2
clone_size: NA

cdr3_aa: CASSSSGGYYNEQFF
cdr3_nt: TGTGCCAGCAGCTCAAGCGGGGGATACTACAATGAGCAGTTCTTC
j_call: TRBJ2-1
v_call: TRBV7-8
d_call: TRBD2
clone_size: NA

cdr3_aa: CASRDRVRETQYF
cdr3_nt: TGTGCCAGCAGAGACAGGGTGCGAGAGACCCAGTACTTC
j_call: TRBJ2-5
v_call: TRBV6-5
d_call: TRBD1
clone_size: NA

cdr3_aa: CATSRGRLGDTQYF
cdr3_nt: TGTGCCACCTCGCGGGGGAGACTCGGAGATACGCAGTATTTT
j_call: TRBJ2-3
v_call: TRBV6-5
d_call: TRBD2
clone_size: once

cdr3_aa: CASSLGGGLAGEQYF
cdr3_nt: TGTGCCAGCTCCCTAGGGGGGGGGCTAGCAGGCGAGCAGTACTTC
j_call: TRBJ2-7
v_call: TRBV7-2
d_call: NA
clone_size: NA

cdr3_aa: CASSQRFDQPQHF
cdr3_nt: TGCGCCAGCAGCCAGCGCTTTGATCAGCCCCAGCATTTT
j_call: TRBJ1-5
v_call: TRBV4-1
d_call: NA
clone_size: few

cdr3_aa: CASSPTGNSNQPQHF
cdr3_nt: TGCGCCAGCAGCCCGACAGGGAATAGCAATCAGCCCCAGCATTTT
j_call: TRBJ1-5
v_call: TRBV5-1
d_call: TRBD1
clone_size: few

cdr3_aa: CASSLRVSGRALEQYF
cdr3_nt: TGTGCCAGCAGCTTGCGTGTTAGCGGGAGAGCCCTCGAGCAGTACTTC
j_call: TRBJ2-7
v_call: TRBV5-6
d_call: TRBD2
clone_size: once

cdr3_aa: CATRGTSGSGETQYF
cdr3_nt: TGTGCCACGAGGGGGACTAGCGGGAGTGGGGAGACCCAGTACTTC
j_call: TRBJ2-5
v_call: TRBV15
d_call: TRBD2
clone_size: NA

cdr3_aa: CASSLALAVTYEQYF
cdr3_nt: TGTGCCAGCAGCTTAGCTCTAGCGGTTACCTACGAGCAGTACTTC
j_call: TRBJ2-7
v_call: TRBV7-2
d_call: TRBD2
clone_size: NA

cdr3_aa: CASSLGILTGSPLHF
cdr3_nt: TGCGCCAGCAGCTTGGGTATCCTCACCGGGTCACCCCTCCACTTT
j_call: TRBJ1-6
v_call: TRBV5-1
d_call: NA
clone_size: NA

cdr3_aa: CASQERGYGYTF
cdr3_nt: TGTGCCTCGCAGGAGAGGGGCTATGGCTACACCTTC
j_call: TRBJ1-2
v_call: TRBV2
d_call: NA
clone_size: NA

cdr3_aa: CASSQASVETQYF
cdr3_nt: TGCGCCAGCAGCCAAGCAAGCGTTGAGACCCAGTACTTC
j_call: TRBJ2-5
v_call: TRBV4-1
d_call: NA
clone_size: NA

cdr3_aa: CASSKNTGPTNEKLFF
cdr3_nt: TGTGCCAGCAGCAAAAACACAGGTCCTACTAATGAAAAACTGTTTTTT
j_call: TRBJ1-4
v_call: TRBV7-2
d_call: NA
clone_size: NA

cdr3_aa: CSVEVASNQPQHF
cdr3_nt: TGCAGCGTTGAAGTGGCAAGCAATCAGCCCCAGCATTTT
j_call: TRBJ1-5
v_call: TRBV29-1
d_call: NA
clone_size: NA

cdr3_aa: CASSLAHPNEQFF
cdr3_nt: TGTGCCAGCAGCTTAGCGCACCCCAATGAGCAGTTCTTC
j_call: TRBJ2-1
v_call: TRBV7-2
d_call: NA
clone_size: few

cdr3_aa: CATSRELPNEQYF
cdr3_nt: TGTGCCACCAGCAGAGAACTACCGAACGAGCAGTACTTC
j_call: TRBJ2-7
v_call: TRBV15
d_call: NA
clone_size: once

cdr3_aa: CASSLRDSTDTQYF
cdr3_nt: TGCGCCAGCAGCCTCCGTGACAGCACAGATACGCAGTATTTT
j_call: TRBJ2-3
v_call: TRBV4-1
d_call: NA
clone_size: NA

cdr3_aa: CASSRQGVTSNQPQHF
cdr3_nt: TGTGCCAGCAGCCGGCAGGGGGTGACGAGCAATCAGCCCCAGCATTTT
j_call: TRBJ1-5
v_call: TRBV6-6
d_call: TRBD1
clone_size: NA

cdr3_aa: CSVEDRRAVGTDTQYF
cdr3_nt: TGCAGCGTTGAAGATCGCAGAGCGGTAGGCACAGATACGCAGTATTTT
j_call: TRBJ2-3
v_call: TRBV29-1
d_call: NA
clone_size: NA

cdr3_aa: CASSPDQAEQYF
cdr3_nt: TGTGCCAGCAGCCCCGACCAAGCGGAGCAGTACTTC
j_call: TRBJ2-7
v_call: TRBV11-2
d_call: NA
clone_size: NA

cdr3_aa: CATGGDGDTEAFF
cdr3_nt: TGCGCCACTGGAGGGGACGGTGACACTGAAGCTTTCTTT
j_call: TRBJ1-1
v_call: TRBV5-1
d_call: NA
clone_size: NA

cdr3_aa: CASSEIGVQETQYF
cdr3_nt: TGTGCCAGCAGTGAAATCGGTGTCCAAGAGACCCAGTACTTC
j_call: TRBJ2-5
v_call: TRBV6-1
d_call: NA
clone_size: NA

cdr3_aa: CASSSSGPIVTDTQYF
cdr3_nt: TGTGCCAGCAGTTCCTCGGGACCCATAGTCACAGATACGCAGTATTTT
j_call: TRBJ2-3
v_call: TRBV28
d_call: NA
clone_size: NA

cdr3_aa: CAWSPLGVRETQYF
cdr3_nt: TGTGCCTGGAGCCCTCTTGGGGTTCGAGAGACCCAGTACTTC
j_call: TRBJ2-5
v_call: TRBV30
d_call: NA
clone_size: NA

cdr3_aa: CASSQSAISNTEAFF
cdr3_nt: TGTGCCAGCAGCCAATCCGCTATTTCGAACACTGAAGCTTTCTTT
j_call: TRBJ1-1
v_call: TRBV4-2
d_call: NA
clone_size: NA

cdr3_aa: CASITGTGLYEQYF
cdr3_nt: TGTGCCAGCATTACCGGGACAGGGCTCTACGAGCAGTACTTC
j_call: TRBJ2-7
v_call: TRBV6-4
d_call: TRBD1
clone_size: NA

cdr3_aa: CASFPPQSSYNSPLHF
cdr3_nt: TGTGCCAGCTTCCCACCCCAGAGCTCCTATAATTCACCCCTCCACTTT
j_call: TRBJ1-6
v_call: TRBV2
d_call: NA
clone_size: NA

cdr3_aa: CSVEWTSGGSTQYF
cdr3_nt: TGCAGCGTTGAGTGGACTAGCGGGGGATCTACGCAGTATTTT
j_call: TRBJ2-3
v_call: TRBV29-1
d_call: TRBD2
clone_size: NA

cdr3_aa: CASSSSPTGELFF
cdr3_nt: TGTGCCAGCAGTTCTTCACCGACCGGGGAGCTGTTTTTT
j_call: TRBJ2-2
v_call: TRBV2
d_call: NA
clone_size: NA

cdr3_aa: CASSRLYRDTYEQYF
cdr3_nt: TGCGCCAGCAGCCGATTGTACAGGGATACCTACGAGCAGTACTTC
j_call: TRBJ2-7
v_call: TRBV4-1
d_call: NA
clone_size: NA

cdr3_aa: CASSLGTGGMMYEQYF
cdr3_nt: TGTGCCAGCAGCCTCGGGACAGGGGGGATGATGTACGAGCAGTACTTC
j_call: TRBJ2-7
v_call: TRBV11-2
d_call: TRBD1
clone_size: NA

cdr3_aa: CASSRTTVLDQPQHF
cdr3_nt: TGTGCCAGCAGCCGGACGACGGTGCTTGACCAGCCCCAGCATTTT
j_call: TRBJ1-5
v_call: TRBV27
d_call: NA
clone_size: NA

cdr3_aa: CASSLGSNTEAFF
cdr3_nt: TGTGCCAGCAGCTTAGGGTCGAACACTGAAGCTTTCTTT
j_call: TRBJ1-1
v_call: TRBV11-2
d_call: NA
clone_size: NA

cdr3_aa: CASSLEPGRGSPLHF
cdr3_nt: TGTGCCAGCAGCTTGGAGCCGGGACGGGGATCACCCCTCCACTTT
j_call: TRBJ1-6
v_call: TRBV5-5
d_call: NA
clone_size: NA

cdr3_aa: CASSSQFMNTEAFF
cdr3_nt: TGTGCCAGCAGCTCCCAGTTCATGAACACTGAAGCTTTCTTT
j_call: TRBJ1-1
v_call: TRBV7-8
d_call: NA
clone_size: few

cdr3_aa: CASSLGDRGKYEQYF
cdr3_nt: TGTGCCAGCAGCTTGGGGGACAGGGGAAAATACGAGCAGTACTTC
j_call: TRBJ2-7
v_call: TRBV5-8
d_call: TRBD1
clone_size: NA

cdr3_aa: CASSSRTQGTEQFF
cdr3_nt: TGTGCCAGCAGTTCGAGGACCCAGGGTACTGAGCAGTTCTTC
j_call: TRBJ2-1
v_call: TRBV27
d_call: NA
clone_size: NA

cdr3_aa: CASSGGIGELFF
cdr3_nt: TGTGCCAGCAGCGGGGGCATCGGGGAGCTGTTTTTT
j_call: TRBJ2-2
v_call: TRBV6-5
d_call: NA
clone_size: NA

cdr3_aa: CASSLIGQGFYEQFF
cdr3_nt: TGTGCCAGCAGTTTAATCGGACAGGGTTTCTATGAGCAGTTCTTC
j_call: TRBJ2-1
v_call: TRBV27
d_call: TRBD1
clone_size: NA

cdr3_aa: CASSSYGPSGETQYF
cdr3_nt: TGCGCCAGCAGCTCTTACGGACCCTCTGGGGAGACCCAGTACTTC
j_call: TRBJ2-5
v_call: TRBV5-1
d_call: NA
clone_size: NA

cdr3_aa: CASSLGQMTDTQYF
cdr3_nt: TGTGCCAGCAGCTTGGGACAGATGACAGATACGCAGTATTTT
j_call: TRBJ2-3
v_call: TRBV11-3
d_call: TRBD1
clone_size: NA

cdr3_aa: CASSPGLGLAGGLLRETQYF
cdr3_nt: TGTGCCAGCAGCCCCGGACTGGGACTAGCGGGGGGACTACTGCGGGAGACCCAGTACTTC
j_call: TRBJ2-5
v_call: TRBV4-2
d_call: TRBD2
clone_size: once

cdr3_aa: CASRDGRSAGELFF
cdr3_nt: TGTGCCAGCAGGGACGGACGATCGGCCGGGGAGCTGTTTTTT
j_call: TRBJ2-2
v_call: TRBV28
d_call: NA
clone_size: NA

cdr3_aa: CSVEVHGDPYEQYF
cdr3_nt: TGCAGCGTTGAGGTTCACGGGGATCCCTACGAGCAGTACTTC
j_call: TRBJ2-7
v_call: TRBV29-1
d_call: NA
clone_size: NA

cdr3_aa: CASSQERIGADTDTQYF
cdr3_nt: TGTGCCAGCAGCCAAGAAAGGATTGGGGCCGACACAGATACGCAGTATTTT
j_call: TRBJ2-3
v_call: TRBV4-2
d_call: NA
clone_size: NA

cdr3_aa: CASSRGGLRNNEQFF
cdr3_nt: TGTGCCAGCAGTCGAGGGGGGCTACGCAACAATGAGCAGTTCTTC
j_call: TRBJ2-1
v_call: TRBV28
d_call: NA
clone_size: NA

cdr3_aa: CASSQDPTGGQETQYF
cdr3_nt: TGCGCCAGCAGCCAAGATCCGACAGGGGGACAAGAGACCCAGTACTTC
j_call: TRBJ2-5
v_call: TRBV4-1
d_call: TRBD1
clone_size: NA

cdr3_aa: CASSESTASDTQYF
cdr3_nt: TGCGCCAGCAGTGAGTCGACAGCCTCCGATACGCAGTATTTT
j_call: TRBJ2-3
v_call: TRBV10-1
d_call: NA
clone_size: NA